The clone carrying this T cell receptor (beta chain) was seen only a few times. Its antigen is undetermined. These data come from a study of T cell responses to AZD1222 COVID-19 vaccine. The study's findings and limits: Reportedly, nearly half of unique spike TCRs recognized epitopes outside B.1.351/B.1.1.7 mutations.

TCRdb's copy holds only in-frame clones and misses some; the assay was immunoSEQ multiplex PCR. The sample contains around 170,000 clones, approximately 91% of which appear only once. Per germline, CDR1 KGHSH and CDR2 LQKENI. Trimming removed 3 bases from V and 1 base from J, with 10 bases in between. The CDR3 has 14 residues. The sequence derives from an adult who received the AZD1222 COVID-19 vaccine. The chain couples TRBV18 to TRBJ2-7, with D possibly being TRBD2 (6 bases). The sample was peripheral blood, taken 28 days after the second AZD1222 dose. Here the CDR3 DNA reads TGTGCCAGCTCACCCTTAGCGGATTCCTACGAGCAGTACTTC. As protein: CASSPLADSYEQYF.